This T cell receptor (beta chain) was observed in a study of T cells of healthy individuals. TCRdb analysed the 5' RACE reads with MiXCR anew, one entry per CDR3 protein. Of around 63,000 distinct CDR3 sequences listed, about 16% are singletons. The CDR3 totals 15 residues. In germline, CDR1 is MNHEY, CDR2 SVGAGI. The J segment lost 7 bases and the V segment lost 5 bases, leaving 12 bases of the junction unmatched. The clonotype comes from a human donor in good health. The chain is built from TRBV6-5 and TRBJ2-7; 9 nucleotides align to TRBD2. CDR3 sequence reads: CASSPDMRGGQEQYF. The DNA for the CDR3 is TGTGCCAGCAGTCCCGATATGCGGGGGGGCCAGGAGCAGTACTTC.